Below, one T cell receptor beta chain is given with its context. The repertoire was sequenced with immunoSEQ multiplex PCR; TCRdb's copy has only in-frame clones and lacks some. The top ten clones hold approximately 1.8% of a sample with tens of thousands of clones, approximately 90% of them seen once. The sample belongs to a study of T cell changes during pregnancy in multiple sclerosis. The specimen comprised peripheral blood, sampled after pregnancy. The TCR comes from a female donor with multiple sclerosis, enrolled in a pregnancy study.

The CDR3 DNA reads TGTGCCACCAGCAGAGATCCGGCAGGGCGGGGGAATGAGCAGTTCTTC. This sequence encodes CATSRDPAGRGNEQFF. The chain has TRBV15 and TRBJ2-1, with 7 bases matching TRBD2. V lost 0 bases, J lost 7 bases, and 9 bases stayed unmatched. Looked up from germline, CDR1 is LNHNV and CDR2 is YYDKDF (reference sequence). This CDR3 comprises 16 residues.